The clone carrying this T cell receptor (beta chain) appeared a few times. PCR primers comprised 60 Vbeta and 13 Jbeta primers. Measured with immunoSEQ multiplex PCR; TCRdb has only the in-frame clones, and not every one. This sample has roughly 150,000 clones, with 85% found just once. The data were obtained in a study of cytomegalovirus exposure and HLA in healthy donors. The specimen sequenced was PBMCs. The receptor was isolated from a boy between 2 and 10 years old in good health and CMV-seronegative.

As DNA, the CDR3 is TGTGCCAGCAGTCCCAGTGGCAGGGGTAATGGCTACACCTTC. Encoded protein: CASSPSGRGNGYTF. The chain joins TRBV6-5 to TRBJ1-2, with a tentative D call TRBD1 (6 bases). The V end was cut by 5 bases, the J end by 6 bases, with 16 bases between. CDR1 and CDR2 (germline): MNHEY, SVGAGI. This CDR3 comprises 14 residues.